The TCR beta chain under discussion was sequenced for a study of shared T cell receptors in the human thymus. CDR3 size: 13 residues. The germline V gene has CDR1 SGHNT and CDR2 YYREEE (reference sequence). Libraries were prepared by immunoSEQ multiplex PCR; TCRdb keeps only in-frame clonotypes and omits some of them. This table has 700,000 or so clones, approximately 85% appearing once. The same data also contributed to another study, on human thymus T cells. This second study notes: Corrective surgery for congenital heart defects was being performed on the healthy Finnish infants who were the donors. Thymus was obtained from resections taken during corrective heart surgery.

Material for sequencing was thymocytes. The chain employs TRBV5-4 and TRBJ2-5, with 9 positions matching TRBD1. The DNA end is a closer match to TRBJ2-7, so the J assignment may be wrong. This TCR derives from a girl in the first two years of life with a congenital heart defect. CDR3 nucleotides: TGTGCCAGCAGCGGGACAGGGAGATACGAGCAGTACTTC. It specifies CASSGTGRYEQYF.